The 32 T cell receptor beta chains reported below all come from one sample, sequenced in a study of blood T cell repertoires in COVID-19. Some clones are missing from TCRdb's copy, which holds only in-frame ones; the method was immunoSEQ multiplex PCR. The data show 150,000 to 200,000 clones, approximately 82% seen once. Sequenced: peripheral blood. The source of these receptors is a woman of 80 years or more with acute or convalescent COVID-19.

CDR3 region: CAWRWASGIRELFF. CDR3 DNA: TGTGCCTGGAGGTGGGCTAGCGGGATCCGGGAGCTGTTTTTT. The chain recombines TRBV30 with TRBJ2-2; 9 bases fit TRBD2. Per the germline V gene, CDR1 is GTSNPN and CDR2 is SVGIG (reference sequence). The junction had 8 bases not matched to a gene; V was cut back by 3 bases and J by 9 bases. CDR3 length: 14 amino acids.

The genes are TRBV9 and TRBJ2-5; TRBD1 agrees at 7 bases. Germline V gene data show CDR1 as SGDLS and CDR2 as YYNGEE. The CDR3 has 13 residues. V was pared by 2 bases and J by 3 bases, with 1 base of the junction left unmatched. The CDR3 nucleotides are TGTGCCAGCAGCGTCGGGACAGAAGAGACCCAGTACTTC. Translated: CASSVGTEETQYF.

The chain has TRBV11-2 and TRBJ2-5; 10 nucleotides line up with TRBD1. The CDR3 covers 14 residues. V shed 5 bases, J shed 5 bases, and the junction held 5 bases outside the gene matches. CDR1 and CDR2 (germline): SGHAT, FQNNGV. In nucleotides, the CDR3 is TGTGCCAGCAGCAGGACAGGGGGGTGGGAGACCCAGTACTTC. Protein: CASSRTGGWETQYF.

The chain is built from TRBV19 and TRBJ2-6; 11 bases are a match to TRBD1. This CDR3 has 18 amino acids. The germline CDR1 and CDR2 sequences are LNHDA and SQIVND (reference sequence). The V segment lost 3 bases and the J segment 4 bases; nucleotides outside the gene matches: 8. The chain's CDR3 is CASSMWTGGGLGANVLTF. DNA of the CDR3: TGTGCCAGTAGTATGTGGACAGGGGGCGGGTTAGGGGCCAACGTCCTGACTTTC. The full variable domain, completed using reference TRBV19 and TRBJ2-6, is DGGITQSPKYLFRKEGQNVTLSCEQNLNHDAMYWYRQDPGQGLRLIYYSQIVNDFQKGDIAEGYSVSREKKESFPLTVTSAQKNPTAFYLCASSMWTGGGLGANVLTFGAGSRLTVL.

The chain recombines TRBV4-1 with TRBJ1-5; D not resolved. Germline V CDR1 and CDR2: MGHRA, YSYEKL. V was clipped by 4 bases and J by 0 bases, with 7 bases between them. This CDR3 has 14 amino acids. This CDR3 is CASSRQSSNQPQHF. The DNA of the CDR3 is TGCGCCAGCAGCCGGCAGTCTAGCAATCAGCCCCAGCATTTT.

The chain employs TRBV11-2 and TRBJ2-1; 9 bases fit TRBD1. There are 15 residues in the CDR3. From germline, CDR1 is SGHAT and CDR2 FQNNGV. The J segment lost 9 bases and the V segment lost 5 bases, leaving 11 bases of the junction unmatched. The CDR3 nucleotides are TGTGCCAGCAGCCTCCTACAGGGGGCGATTGGTGAGCAGTTCTTC. It encodes CASSLLQGAIGEQFF.

The chain joins TRBV30 to TRBJ2-7; 9 bases fit TRBD2. The length of the CDR3 is 14 residues. The trim removed 4 bases at V and 5 bases at J, leaving 9 bases unmatched. CDR1 is GTSNPN, CDR2 SVGIG, per germline (reference sequence). CDR3 region: CAWKAGGPVDEQYF. The CDR3 DNA reads TGTGCCTGGAAGGCGGGAGGGCCGGTGGACGAGCAGTACTTC.

The CDR3 reads CASRLKGTEGEQFF. The CDR3 DNA is TGCGCCAGCAGATTGAAGGGGACAGAAGGTGAGCAGTTCTTC. The gene calls are TRBV5-1 and TRBJ2-1, with TRBD1 matching 7 bases. Germline trimming cut 5 bases from V and 9 bases from J; bases unmatched to any gene: 11. CDR3 length equals 14 residues. The germline gives CDR1 SGHRS, CDR2 YFSETQ.

This clone has only one observation. The CDR3 nucleotides are TGCGCCAGCAGTTTTGGGGCCATCAAGAGAACTGAAGCTTTCTTT. This encodes CASSFGAIKRTEAFF. The chain is built from TRBV5-1 and TRBJ1-1; tentative D call: TRBD1 (5 bases). The germline gives CDR1 SGHRS, CDR2 YFSETQ. The CDR3 runs to 15 residues. V was cut by 5 bases and J by 5 bases, with 19 bases left in between.

This sequence joins TRBV3-1 (or the pseudogene TRBV3-2) and TRBJ1-2; 8 nucleotides align to TRBD1. Germline V CDR1 and CDR2: LGHDT, YNNKEL (reference sequence). The CDR3 spans 17 residues. The J segment lost 5 bases and the V segment lost 5 bases, leaving 16 bases of the junction unmatched. The CDR3, as DNA: TGTGCCAGCAGCAATAGGTGGCAGATACAGGGGGGGTATGGCTACACCTTC. Its protein product is CASSNRWQIQGGYGYTF.

This clone turned up a few times. The rearrangement links TRBV5-4 to TRBJ2-2; D not resolved. The germline V gene has CDR1 SGHNT and CDR2 YYREEE (reference sequence). Trimming stripped 9 bases from V and 6 bases from J, with 18 bases between. This CDR3 spans 14 amino acids. The CDR3 is CAIPARGMAGELFF. CDR3 DNA: TGTGCCATCCCCGCACGCGGCATGGCCGGGGAGCTGTTTTTT.

Details on this clone: This sample includes further DNA sequences coding for the same CDR3. J is TRBJ2-1 and V is TRBV5-1; 11 positions agree with TRBD2. Per germline, CDR1 SGHRS and CDR2 YFSETQ. The V and J ends lost 4 bases and 6 bases, in that order; junction bases with no gene match: 3. The CDR3 contains 14 residues. The CDR3 nucleotides are TGCGCCAGCAGCCCCGGGACTAGCGGCAATGAGCAGTTCTTC. As protein: CASSPGTSGNEQFF.

J is TRBJ2-3 and V is TRBV29-1; 12 nucleotides agree with TRBD2. The trim removed 7 bases at V and 3 bases at J, leaving 5 bases unmatched. The CDR3 is 14 amino acids. Per the germline V gene, CDR1 is SQVTM and CDR2 is ANQGSEA. CDR3 sequence (DNA): TGCAGCGCTAGACTAGCGGGAGCAACAGATACGCAGTATTTT. Amino acid sequence: CSARLAGATDTQYF.

The chain is built from TRBV11-2 and TRBJ1-4; D remains ambiguous. The CDR3 is made up of 15 amino acids. V shed 4 bases and J shed 10 bases, with 19 bases lying between them. CDR1 SGHAT and CDR2 FQNNGV come from the germline V gene. The CDR3 loop is CASSYPFRSGRKLFF. CDR3 DNA sequence: TGTGCCAGCAGCTACCCGTTTCGGAGTGGGAGAAAACTGTTTTTT.

The chain recombines TRBV4-2 with TRBJ1-3; D ambiguous. The CDR3 is 17 amino acids. The V end lost 4 bases, the J end lost 0 bases, and 16 bases lay between the germline ends. Germline V CDR1 and CDR2: LGHNA, YNFKEQ. Written as DNA, the CDR3 is TGTGCCAGCAGCCTTGGACCTGGAGGGCGCTCTGGAAACACCATATATTTT. It is translated as CASSLGPGGRSGNTIYF.

The chain is built from TRBV7-2 and TRBJ2-7; a weak D match, TRBD2 (6 bases). Germline CDR1 reads SGHTA; CDR2 reads FQGNSA. This CDR3 comprises 13 residues. Trimming removed 5 bases from V and 7 bases from J, with 15 bases in between. In DNA form, the CDR3 reads TGTGCCAGCAGCCAGGCCCTAGCGAGGGAGCAGTACTTC. This translates into CASSQALAREQYF.

The rearrangement uses TRBV19 and TRBJ1-2, with TRBD1 matching over 8 bases. The CDR3 runs 14 residues. Per the germline V gene, CDR1 is LNHDA and CDR2 is SQIVND (reference sequence). J gave up 4 bases and V 5 bases, and 6 bases lay outside the gene matches. CDR3 bases: TGTGCCAGTAGTCCTGGACAGGGCCCCTATGGCTACACCTTC. Its protein product is CASSPGQGPYGYTF. Combining the CDR3 with reference TRBV19 and TRBJ1-2 gives the whole variable domain DGGITQSPKYLFRKEGQNVTLSCEQNLNHDAMYWYRQDPGQGLRLIYYSQIVNDFQKGDIAEGYSVSREKKESFPLTVTSAQKNPTAFYLCASSPGQGPYGYTFGSGTRLTVV.

This rearrangement joins TRBV6-2 or TRBV6-3 to TRBJ2-7; D remains unclear. The CDR3 covers 13 residues. V lost 5 bases, J lost 5 bases, and 13 bases lay in between. Per germline, CDR1 MNHEY and CDR2 SVGEGT. The CDR3 spells CASSHPKRHEQYF. The CDR3 nucleotides read TGTGCCAGCAGTCATCCGAAGCGCCACGAGCAGTACTTC.

The genes are TRBV15 and TRBJ2-7, with TRBD1 as a possible D gene (5 bases). Germline V gives CDR1 LNHNV, CDR2 YYDKDF (reference sequence). The CDR3 sequence is 16 residues long. V was trimmed by 7 bases and J by 0 bases, leaving 19 bases between them. The CDR3: CATTNARSGHSYEQYF. The CDR3 DNA follows: TGTGCCACCACCAATGCTCGTTCAGGGCACTCCTACGAGCAGTACTTC.

The gene calls are TRBV5-1 and TRBJ2-7, with D possibly matching TRBD2 (5 bases). This CDR3 comprises 15 residues. Trimming took off 4 bases at V and 0 bases at J, with 14 bases between the two ends. Germline V lookup: CDR1 SGHRS, CDR2 YFSETQ. CDR3 DNA sequence: TGCGCCAGCAGCCCCGCAGGTCGGGACTCCTACGAGCAGTACTTC. The encoded protein is CASSPAGRDSYEQYF.

The chain links TRBV5-5 to TRBJ2-3; perhaps TRBD1 as D (5 bases). Deletions cut 4 bases from V and 2 bases from J, with 14 bases between. Germline-derived CDR1 and CDR2 are SGHKS and YYEKEE (reference sequence). This CDR3 spans 15 amino acids. The CDR3 DNA follows: TGTGCCAGCAGCCCCGGGTGGACAAACACAGATACGCAGTATTTT. This translates into CASSPGWTNTDTQYF.

The chain links TRBV6-5 to TRBJ1-1; the D is unclear. With 10 bases removed from V and 5 bases from J, the gap between germline ends came to 17 bases. Per germline, CDR1 MNHEY and CDR2 SVGAGI. The CDR3 extends over 13 amino acids. As DNA, the CDR3 is TGTGCCACCCGGGAGGAAGGAAGTACTGAAGCTTTCTTT. This codes for CATREEGSTEAFF.

This rearrangement joins TRBV19 to TRBJ2-6; 11 bases are shared with TRBD1. V trimming: 5 bases; J trimming: 2 bases; junction bases outside the gene matches: 8. The CDR3 loop spans 18 amino acids. CDR1 is LNHDA, CDR2 SQIVND, per germline (reference sequence). CDR3 protein: CASSLWTGGRAGANVLTF. CDR3 bases: TGTGCCAGTAGTCTGTGGACAGGGGGCCGCGCTGGGGCCAACGTCCTGACTTTC.

CDR3: CASSSRTGGGNQPQHF. The CDR3 DNA reads TGTGCCAGCTCATCTAGGACAGGGGGAGGCAATCAGCCCCAGCATTTT. The chain joins TRBV18 to TRBJ1-5, with TRBD1 matching 10 bases. This CDR3 contains 16 residues. V trimming: 5 bases; J trimming: 2 bases; junction bases outside the gene matches: 6. The germline gives CDR1 KGHSH, CDR2 LQKENI.

Only a few counts were recorded for this clone. The chain uses TRBV10-3 and TRBJ2-7; possibly TRBD2 for D (5 bases). The CDR3 has 14 amino acids. In germline, CDR1 is ENHRY, CDR2 SYGVKD. Trimming shortened V by 5 bases and J by 5 bases, and 16 bases separated the two germline ends. CDR3 in amino acids: CAISLDTGNNEQYF. In DNA form, the CDR3 reads TGTGCCATCAGTTTAGACACGGGAAACAACGAGCAGTACTTC.

The rearrangement joins TRBV10-3 to TRBJ2-1, with TRBD2 as a possible D gene (6 bases). The CDR3 spans 17 residues. V was trimmed by 3 bases and J by 6 bases, leaving 21 bases between them. Per germline, CDR1 ENHRY and CDR2 SYGVKD. The CDR3 DNA follows: TGTGCCATCAGTGATCATAGGTATAGCATGGGACTCAATGAGCAGTTCTTC. This codes for CAISDHRYSMGLNEQFF.

The chain is built from TRBV19 and TRBJ1-4, with D unresolved. Germline V gives CDR1 LNHDA, CDR2 SQIVND (reference sequence). V was trimmed by 9 bases and J by 2 bases, leaving 19 bases between them. The CDR3 extends over 16 amino acids. CDR3 loop: CASRTAAAGTNEKLFF. The CDR3 DNA reads TGTGCCAGCCGGACCGCAGCGGCTGGGACTAATGAAAAACTGTTTTTT.

The chain combines TRBV27 with TRBJ2-2; the match to TRBD1 covers 7 bases. Germline V lookup: CDR1 MNHEY, CDR2 SMNVEV (reference sequence). There are 15 residues in the CDR3. The trim removed 6 bases at V and 8 bases at J, leaving 12 bases unmatched. The CDR3 spells CASSWDSAYAGELFF. The CDR3 nucleotides are TGTGCCAGCAGCTGGGACAGTGCATACGCGGGGGAGCTGTTTTTT.

This clone came up a few times. The chain joins TRBV18 to TRBJ1-1; D remains unclear. The V gene's germline CDR1 is KGHSH and CDR2 LQKENI. The ends were cut back, 3 bases at V and 1 base at J, with 3 bases in the middle. The CDR3 consists of 12 residues. The chain's CDR3 is CASSPQNTEAFF. Here the CDR3 DNA reads TGTGCCAGCTCACCTCAGAACACTGAAGCTTTCTTT.

The V gene is TRBV5-5, the J gene TRBJ2-5; 15 bases are a match to TRBD2. From germline, CDR1 is SGHKS and CDR2 YYEKEE (reference sequence). This CDR3 contains 17 residues. V lost 4 bases, J lost 4 bases, and 8 bases stayed unmatched. CDR3 bases: TGTGCCAGCAGCCCCGGACTAGCGGGAGGGCCGGCAGAGACCCAGTACTTC. It specifies CASSPGLAGGPAETQYF.

This chain uses TRBV15 with TRBJ2-2; D is undetermined. The length of the CDR3 is 15 residues. Germline assignment: CDR1 LNHNV and CDR2 YYDKDF (reference sequence). Between the trimmed V and J ends, which lost 7 bases and 0 bases, there was a span of 12 bases. The CDR3 DNA is TGTGCCACCAATGGTTTACAATCGAACACCGGGGAGCTGTTTTTT. Protein: CATNGLQSNTGELFF.

This clone was counted many times. This rearrangement joins TRBV6-6 to TRBJ1-5; D may be TRBD1 (6 bases). Germline lookup yields CDR1 MNHNY and CDR2 SVGAGI (reference sequence). CDR3 length: 15 amino acids. The germline V and J ends were trimmed by 5 bases and 2 bases, with 13 bases remaining between them. CDR3 in amino acids: CASSLTGIGNQPQHF. The CDR3 DNA reads TGTGCCAGCAGTCTAACAGGGATCGGCAATCAGCCCCAGCATTTT.